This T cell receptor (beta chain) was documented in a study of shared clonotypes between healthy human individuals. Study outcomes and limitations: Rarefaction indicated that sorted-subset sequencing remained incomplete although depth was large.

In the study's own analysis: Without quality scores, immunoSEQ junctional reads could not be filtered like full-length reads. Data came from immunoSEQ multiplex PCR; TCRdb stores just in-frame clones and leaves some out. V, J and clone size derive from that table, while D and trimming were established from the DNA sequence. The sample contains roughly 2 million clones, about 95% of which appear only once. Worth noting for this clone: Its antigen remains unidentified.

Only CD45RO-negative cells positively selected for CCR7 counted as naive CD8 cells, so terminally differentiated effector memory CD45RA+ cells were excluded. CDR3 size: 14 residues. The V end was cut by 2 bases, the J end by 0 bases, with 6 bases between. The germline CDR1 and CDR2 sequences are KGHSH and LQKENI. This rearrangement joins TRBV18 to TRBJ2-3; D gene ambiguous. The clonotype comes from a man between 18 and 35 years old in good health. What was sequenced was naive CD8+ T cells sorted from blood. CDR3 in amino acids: CASSPVGSTDTQYF. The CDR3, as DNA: TGTGCCAGCTCACCAGTGGGCAGCACAGATACGCAGTATTTT.